Presented here are 13 T cell receptor beta chains from one specimen sequenced in a study of cytomegalovirus exposure and HLA in healthy donors. TCRdb's copy holds only in-frame clones and misses some; the assay was immunoSEQ multiplex PCR. The sample shows about 56,000 clones, roughly 87% of them seen only once. The sample taken for sequencing was PBMCs. Source of these receptors: a young woman in good health and CMV-seronegative.

The rearrangement uses TRBV18 and TRBJ2-7, with D uncertain. V was cut by 0 bases and J by 1 base, with 4 bases left in between. The CDR3 length is 13 residues. In germline, CDR1 is KGHSH, CDR2 LQKENI. CDR3 DNA sequence: TGTGCCAGCTCACCACCCACATCCTACGAGCAGTACTTC. This gives the protein CASSPPTSYEQYF.

This clone showed up just a few times. The chain couples TRBV4-3 to TRBJ2-5; a weak D match, TRBD1 (6 bases). The CDR3 contains 15 residues. Trimming shortened V by 0 bases and J by 2 bases, and 10 bases separated the two germline ends. CDR1 is LGHNA and CDR2 is YSLEER in the germline V gene. This CDR3 is CASSQDDRSQETQYF. The DNA of the CDR3 is TGCGCCAGCAGCCAAGATGACAGGTCACAAGAGACCCAGTACTTC.

This chain joins TRBV2 and TRBJ1-3; no clear D gene. Germline V CDR1 and CDR2: SNHLY, FYNNEI. The CDR3 is made up of 14 amino acids. Trimming cost V 7 bases and J 4 bases, with 14 bases left between them. The CDR3 loop reads CASKVESGGNTIYF. The CDR3 DNA follows: TGTGCCAGCAAAGTGGAGTCTGGGGGAAACACCATATATTTT.

V gene TRBV28 combines with J gene TRBJ2-5; TRBD2 matches 7 bases. J gave up 5 bases and V 5 bases, and 11 bases lay outside the gene matches. Germline CDR1 and CDR2: MDHEN and SYDVKM. CDR3 length: 15 residues. The CDR3 protein is CASSPTGGEGETQYF. In nucleotides, the CDR3 is TGTGCCAGCAGTCCGACTGGGGGGGAGGGGGAGACCCAGTACTTC.

The chain has TRBV2 and TRBJ2-1; possible D gene TRBD2, 5 bases. The CDR3 extends over 16 amino acids. Germline V gives CDR1 SNHLY, CDR2 FYNNEI. Deletions cut 2 bases from V and 3 bases from J, with 14 bases between. DNA of the CDR3: TGTGCCAGCAGTGAATTGGCGTTTAGCGACTACAATGAGCAGTTCTTC. Translation: CASSELAFSDYNEQFF.

The table lists this clone with a count of one. The chain links TRBV12-5 to TRBJ2-3; 12 positions agree with TRBD2. Germline CDR1 and CDR2: LGHNT and FRNRAP. CDR3 size: 20 residues. Trimming at V came to 0 bases and at J to 0 bases, leaving 10 bases not matched to a gene. For the CDR3, the DNA is TGTGCTAGTGGTTTGGTACGATGGCTAGCGGGAGGGCCTAGCACAGATACGCAGTATTTT. Translation gives CASGLVRWLAGGPSTDTQYF.

V is TRBV7-6 and J is TRBJ2-3; 7 bases agree with TRBD2. The CDR3 totals 15 residues. Trimming took 5 bases from V and 8 from J; bases not matched to a gene: 13. Germline V gene sequence: CDR1 SGHVS, CDR2 FNYEAQ. The CDR3 nucleotides are TGTGCCAGCAGCCCCGAAGCTTACGCGGGGGTTACGCAGTATTTT. Protein: CASSPEAYAGVTQYF.

The CDR3 loop is CASSVQGTEAFF. The DNA of the CDR3 is TGTGCCAGCAGCGTACAGGGAACTGAAGCTTTCTTT. V and J are TRBV7-9 and TRBJ1-1; a possible D gene is TRBD1 (6 bases). This CDR3 is built from 12 residues. From germline, CDR1 is SEHNR and CDR2 FQNEAQ (reference sequence). Trimming took 5 bases from V and 5 from J, leaving 9 bases between them.

The chain carries TRBV6-1 and TRBJ2-7, with a tentative D call TRBD2 (6 bases). Trimming stripped 6 bases from V and 0 bases from J, with 12 bases between. This CDR3 has 14 amino acids. Germline lookup yields CDR1 MNHNS and CDR2 SASEGT. The CDR3 region is CASRADGSSYEQYF. CDR3 in DNA: TGTGCCAGCAGGGCCGACGGGAGCTCCTACGAGCAGTACTTC.

The chain carries TRBV6-5 and TRBJ2-1, with TRBD2 matching 13 bases. J was trimmed by 11 bases and V by 6 bases; bases with no gene match: 10. The CDR3 runs to 15 residues. Germline lookup yields CDR1 MNHEY and CDR2 SVGAGI. Here the CDR3 DNA reads TGTGCCAGCAGAACCAGGACTAGCGGGGGCATCCAGCAGTTCTTC. Its protein product is CASRTRTSGGIQQFF.

V gene TRBV30 combines with J gene TRBJ2-3, with 8 bases aligning to TRBD2. Germline CDR1 is GTSNPN and CDR2 is SVGIG (reference sequence). After removal of 2 bases from V and 3 bases from J, the junction contained 1 base not matched to a gene. The CDR3 loop spans 13 amino acids. DNA for the CDR3: TGTGCCTGGAGTCGGGGGGGGACAGATACGCAGTATTTT. Translating gives CAWSRGGTDTQYF.

This chain joins TRBV5-1 and TRBJ2-2; TRBD2 might be the D (7 bases). The CDR3 has 17 amino acids. Germline CDR1 SGHRS, CDR2 YFSETQ. The V and J ends lost 0 bases and 4 bases respectively, with 16 bases between them. CDR3 in amino acids: CASSLGSGGVGTGELFF. CDR3 DNA: TGCGCCAGCAGCTTGGGATCGGGGGGCGTGGGCACCGGGGAGCTGTTTTTT.

The chain employs TRBV2 and TRBJ1-4; TRBD1 aligns across 8 bases. Germline loops: CDR1 SNHLY, CDR2 FYNNEI. This CDR3 is built from 15 residues. J was trimmed by 3 bases and V by 7 bases; bases with no gene match: 7. The CDR3 here is CASKPQGAANEKLFF. DNA of the CDR3: TGTGCCAGCAAGCCTCAGGGGGCGGCTAATGAAAAACTGTTTTTT.